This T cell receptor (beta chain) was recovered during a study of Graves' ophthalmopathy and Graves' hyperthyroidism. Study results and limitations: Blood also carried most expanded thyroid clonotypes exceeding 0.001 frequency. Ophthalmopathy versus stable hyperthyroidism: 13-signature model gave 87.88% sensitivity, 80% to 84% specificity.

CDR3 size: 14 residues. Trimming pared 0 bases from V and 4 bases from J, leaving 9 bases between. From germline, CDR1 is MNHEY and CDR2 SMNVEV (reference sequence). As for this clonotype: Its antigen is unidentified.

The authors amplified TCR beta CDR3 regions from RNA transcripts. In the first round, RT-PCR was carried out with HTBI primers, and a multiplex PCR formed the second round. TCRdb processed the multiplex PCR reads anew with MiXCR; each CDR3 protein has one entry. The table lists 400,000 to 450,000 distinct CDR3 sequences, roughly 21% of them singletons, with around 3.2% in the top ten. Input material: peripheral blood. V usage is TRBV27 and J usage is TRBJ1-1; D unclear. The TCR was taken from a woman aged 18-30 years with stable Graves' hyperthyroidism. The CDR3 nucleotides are TGTGCCAGCAGTTTATCCCCAGTGGGCACTGAAGCTTTCTTT. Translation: CASSLSPVGTEAFF.